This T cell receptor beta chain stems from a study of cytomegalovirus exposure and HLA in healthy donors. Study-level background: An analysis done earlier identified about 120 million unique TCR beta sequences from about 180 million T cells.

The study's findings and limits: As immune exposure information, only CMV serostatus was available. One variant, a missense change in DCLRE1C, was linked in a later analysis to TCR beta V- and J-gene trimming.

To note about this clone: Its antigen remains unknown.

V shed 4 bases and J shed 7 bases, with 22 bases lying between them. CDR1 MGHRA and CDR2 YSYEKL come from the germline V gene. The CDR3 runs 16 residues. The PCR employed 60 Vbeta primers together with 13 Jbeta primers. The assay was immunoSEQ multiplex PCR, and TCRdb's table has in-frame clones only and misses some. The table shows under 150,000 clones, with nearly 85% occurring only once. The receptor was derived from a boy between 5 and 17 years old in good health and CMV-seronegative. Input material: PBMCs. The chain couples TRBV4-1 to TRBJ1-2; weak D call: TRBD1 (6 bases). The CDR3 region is CASSPGLGGTTIGYTF. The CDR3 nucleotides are TGCGCCAGCAGCCCCGGGCTAGGGGGTACAACTATTGGCTACACCTTC.